This TCR beta chain was sequenced in a study of OX40 agonist ivuxolimab in advanced cancers. Study information: Dose-escalation patients had hepatocellular carcinoma, melanoma, renal cell or head and neck cancer.

Concerning this clone itself: Its specificity is unknown.

Profiled with immunoSEQ multiplex PCR; TCRdb holds only in-frame clones, not every one. The sample lists tens of thousands of clones, about 89% occurring once. The study's findings and limits: The authors also found low normalized T-cell clonal expansion in some nonresponders. In general, CD8+ T cells held more expanded clones than CD4+ did, on average.

Germline-derived CDR1 and CDR2 are SGHTA and FQGTGA. J gave up 1 base and V 3 bases, and 8 bases lay outside the gene matches. CDR3 length: 17 amino acids. The genes are TRBV7-3 and TRBJ2-3; TRBD2 matches 9 bases. The starting material was CD4+ or CD8+ T cells sorted from blood, obtained in a trial of the OX40 agonist ivuxolimab. The sequence came from an adult with an advanced solid tumor such as melanoma, head and neck, liver or kidney cancer. CDR3 nucleotide sequence: TGTGCCAGCAGCTTTTTAGGACTAGCGAGGGGCACAGATACGCAGTATTTT. Translated, it gives CASSFLGLARGTDTQYF.